The clone carrying this T cell receptor beta chain has at least ten counts. This entry belongs to a study of blood T cells in healthy people across ages. A second 7 to 11 cycle PCR used barcoded and J-beta primers. MiXCR was run by TCRdb on the 5' RACE reads, yielding one entry per CDR3 protein. The data show some 1.5 million distinct CDR3 sequences, roughly 27% seen once. CDR3 length equals 12 residues. CDR1 is DFQATT and CDR2 is SNEGSKA in the germline V gene (reference sequence). The J segment lost 7 bases and the V segment lost 5 bases, leaving 7 bases of the junction unmatched. The sequencing sample was made of blood. This sequence originates from a woman younger than 45 in good health. The V gene is TRBV20-1, the J gene TRBJ2-7; 8 bases agree with TRBD1. CDR3 in amino acids: CSASDRVVEQYF. CDR3 DNA: TGCAGTGCTTCGGACAGGGTAGTGGAGCAGTACTTC.